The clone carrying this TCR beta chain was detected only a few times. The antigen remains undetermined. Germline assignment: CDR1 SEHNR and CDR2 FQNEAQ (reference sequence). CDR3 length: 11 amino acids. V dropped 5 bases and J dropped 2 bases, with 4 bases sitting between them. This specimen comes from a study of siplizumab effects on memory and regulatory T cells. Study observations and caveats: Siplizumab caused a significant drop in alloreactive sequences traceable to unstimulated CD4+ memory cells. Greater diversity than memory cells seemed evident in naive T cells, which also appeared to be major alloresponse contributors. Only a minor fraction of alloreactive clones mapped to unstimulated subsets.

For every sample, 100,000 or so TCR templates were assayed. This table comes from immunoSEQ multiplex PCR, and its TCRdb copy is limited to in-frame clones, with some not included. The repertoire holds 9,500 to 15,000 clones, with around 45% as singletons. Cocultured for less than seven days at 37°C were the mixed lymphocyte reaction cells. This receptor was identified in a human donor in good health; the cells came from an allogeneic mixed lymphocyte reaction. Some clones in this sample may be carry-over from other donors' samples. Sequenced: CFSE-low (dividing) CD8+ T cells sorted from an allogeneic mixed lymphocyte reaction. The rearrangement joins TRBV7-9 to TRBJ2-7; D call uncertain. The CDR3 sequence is CASSMTYEQYF. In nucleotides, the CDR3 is TGTGCCAGCAGCATGACCTACGAGCAGTACTTC.